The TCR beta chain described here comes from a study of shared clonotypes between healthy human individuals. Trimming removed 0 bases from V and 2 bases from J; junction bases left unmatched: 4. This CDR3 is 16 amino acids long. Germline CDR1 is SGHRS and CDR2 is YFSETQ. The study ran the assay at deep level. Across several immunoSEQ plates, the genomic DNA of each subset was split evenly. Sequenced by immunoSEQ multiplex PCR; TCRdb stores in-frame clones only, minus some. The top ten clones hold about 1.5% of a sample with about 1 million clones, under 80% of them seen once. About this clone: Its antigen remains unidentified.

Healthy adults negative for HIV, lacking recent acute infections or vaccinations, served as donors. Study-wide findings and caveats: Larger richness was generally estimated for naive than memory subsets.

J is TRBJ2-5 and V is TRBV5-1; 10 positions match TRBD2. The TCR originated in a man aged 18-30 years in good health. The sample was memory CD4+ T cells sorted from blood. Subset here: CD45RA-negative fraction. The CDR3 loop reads CASSLEGSGGQETQYF. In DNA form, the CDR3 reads TGCGCCAGCAGCTTGGAAGGTAGCGGGGGGCAAGAGACCCAGTACTTC.